Below, 28 T cell receptor beta chains from the same sample are listed, as sequenced in a study of T cells in Graves' hyperthyroidism and ophthalmopathy. The investigators amplified TCR beta CDR3 regions from RNA transcripts. The HTBI primer set was used in a first-round RT-PCR of the TCR CDR3. TCRdb re-derived calls from the multiplex PCR reads in MiXCR, one entry per CDR3 protein. The repertoire holds about 96,000 distinct CDR3 sequences, about half seen once, with roughly a quarter in the top ten. Sequenced sample: blood. All receptors derive from a woman in her thirties or forties with Graves' hyperthyroidism.

This clonotype was seen only once. The genes are TRBV5-1 and TRBJ2-6; D is possibly TRBD1 (5 bases). This CDR3 has 14 amino acids. Trimming took off 0 bases at V and 4 bases at J, with 5 bases between the two ends. In germline, CDR1 is SGHRS, CDR2 YFSETQ. The CDR3 reads CASSLDRGANVLTF. CDR3 coding DNA: TGCGCCAGCAGCTTGGACAGGGGGGCCAACGTCCTGACTTTC.

At least ten counts were recorded for this clonotype. This rearrangement joins TRBV10-3 to TRBJ1-5; D unresolved. V was shortened by 3 bases and J by 4 bases, with 10 bases between the two germline ends. CDR3 length equals 14 residues. Germline V CDR1 and CDR2: ENHRY, SYGVKD. The CDR3 region has the DNA TGTGCCATCAGTGATCCAGGTCGGAATCAGCCCCAGCATTTT. Its translation is CAISDPGRNQPQHF.

This clonotype was seen many times. This rearrangement joins TRBV5-4 to TRBJ2-2, with 12 positions matching TRBD2. Germline CDR1 is SGHNT and CDR2 is YYREEE (reference sequence). Trimming removed 5 bases from V and 6 bases from J; junction bases left unmatched: 5. This CDR3 has 15 amino acids. CDR3 in amino acids: CASRTSGSIAGELFF. The CDR3 DNA sequence: TGTGCCAGCAGGACTAGCGGGAGTATAGCCGGGGAGCTGTTTTTT.

The genes are TRBV13 and TRBJ2-3, with D possibly TRBD1 on 5 matching bases. The germline gives CDR1 PRHDT, CDR2 FYEKMQ (reference sequence). V lost 5 bases and J 2 bases, leaving 14 bases between the germline ends. The CDR3 runs to 15 residues. The CDR3 nucleotides are TGTGCCAGCAGCCGGTCGGGCAGGGCCACAGATACGCAGTATTTT. It encodes CASSRSGRATDTQYF. Looking up the rest from reference TRBV13 and TRBJ2-3 gives the full variable domain: AAGVIQSPRHLIKEKRETATLKCYPIPRHDTVYWYQQGPGQDPQFLISFYEKMQSDKGSIPDRFSAQQFSDYHSELNMSSLELGDSALYFCASSRSGRATDTQYFGPGTRLTVL.

This clonotype was counted at least ten times. The chain is built from TRBV7-8 and TRBJ1-1; D gene uncertain. CDR3 size: 14 residues. The germline CDR1 and CDR2 sequences are SGHVS and FQNEAQ. Deletions cut 5 bases from V and 6 bases from J, with 16 bases between. CDR3 protein: CASSAIPRVPEAFF. As DNA, the CDR3 is TGTGCCAGCAGCGCGATCCCGAGGGTCCCTGAAGCTTTCTTT.

The rearrangement joins TRBV10-3 to TRBJ1-2; 7 bases map to TRBD1. The J segment lost 8 bases and the V segment lost 7 bases, leaving 13 bases of the junction unmatched. The germline gives CDR1 ENHRY, CDR2 SYGVKD. CDR3 length: 14 residues. The CDR3 bases are TGTGCCATCAATACAATGACAGGGAATCAAGGCTACACCTTC. This sequence encodes CAINTMTGNQGYTF.

The DNA of the CDR3 is TGTGCCAGCTCACCTTCGGGTCCTTCTAATGAAAAACTGTTTTTT. Translating it yields CASSPSGPSNEKLFF. The chain employs TRBV18 and TRBJ1-4; D call uncertain. This CDR3 contains 15 residues. CDR1 and CDR2 from the germline V gene are KGHSH and LQKENI. V was cut by 3 bases and J by 3 bases, with 11 bases left in between.

As to this clonotype: The CDR3 does not close with the conserved phenylalanine or tryptophan, likely indicating a read error. The V gene is TRBV12-3 or TRBV12-4, the J gene TRBJ1-3; TRBD1 matches 10 bases. V lost 5 bases to trimming and J lost 6 bases; unmatched junction nucleotides: 13. This CDR3 is built from 17 residues. The CDR3 DNA sequence: TGTGCCAGCAGTAGGAGACAGGGGGCGACTGGCTTAAACACCATATATTCT. This encodes CASSRRQGATGLNTIYS.

This chain connects TRBV7-2 to TRBJ2-3; 7 bases are a match to TRBD2. The CDR3 consists of 15 residues. Germline V CDR1 and CDR2: SGHTA, FQGNSA. After removal of 5 bases from V and 2 bases from J, the junction contained 7 bases not matched to a gene. The CDR3 DNA follows: TGTGCCAGCAGCGCCTTCGGGGGGAACACAGATACGCAGTATTTT. Protein product: CASSAFGGNTDTQYF.

Ten or more counts support this clonotype. The chain uses TRBV2 and TRBJ1-2, with D perhaps TRBD1 (5 bases). The CDR3 covers 14 residues. Trimming left V 2 bases short and J 4 bases short, with 11 bases between. The V gene's germline CDR1 is SNHLY and CDR2 FYNNEI. The CDR3 here is CASSEIGAGYGYTF. CDR3 DNA sequence: TGTGCCAGCAGTGAAATAGGGGCGGGCTATGGCTACACCTTC. The full variable domain, with the rest looked up from reference TRBV2 and TRBJ1-2, is EPEVTQTPSHQVTQMGQEVILRCVPISNHLYFYWYRQILGQKVEFLVSFYNNEISEKSEIFDDQFSVERPDGSNFTLKIRSTKLEDSAMYFCASSEIGAGYGYTFGSGTRLTVV.

Many counts were recorded for this clonotype. The chain combines TRBV14 with TRBJ2-7; D uncertain. CDR1 is SGHDN and CDR2 is FVKESK in the germline V gene. With 1 base removed from V and 2 bases from J, the gap between germline ends came to 12 bases. This CDR3 has 15 residues. CDR3 region: CASSQGAQAPYEQYF. The CDR3 DNA is TGTGCCAGCAGCCAAGGGGCGCAGGCCCCCTACGAGCAGTACTTC.

J is TRBJ2-1 and V is TRBV29-1; D ambiguous. The V end lost 2 bases, the J end lost 2 bases, and 10 bases lay between the germline ends. The CDR3 runs 14 residues. Germline loops: CDR1 SQVTM, CDR2 ANQGSEA. CDR3 region: CSVELGRTYNEQFF. The CDR3 DNA follows: TGCAGCGTTGAACTCGGGCGGACCTACAATGAGCAGTTCTTC.

V usage is TRBV11-1 and J usage is TRBJ2-7; 9 bases line up with TRBD2. The germline CDR1 and CDR2 sequences are SGHAT and FQDESV (reference sequence). J was trimmed by 2 bases and V by 7 bases; bases with no gene match: 3. The CDR3 sequence is 13 residues long. CDR3 residues: CASNVAGAYEQYF. The DNA of the CDR3 is TGTGCCAGCAACGTAGCGGGAGCCTACGAGCAGTACTTC.

The V call is TRBV7-6, the J call TRBJ2-5; no firm D call. V lost 7 bases, J lost 3 bases, and 15 bases lay in between. In germline, CDR1 is SGHVS, CDR2 FNYEAQ. The CDR3 sequence is 14 residues long. The CDR3 region is CASTTLGGKETQYF. The CDR3 coding sequence is TGTGCCAGCACCACGCTGGGCGGTAAAGAGACCCAGTACTTC.

This clonotype was observed once. CDR3 coding DNA: TGCAGCGTCACGACAGGGAGCTCTGAAGCTTTCTTT. It codes for CSVTTGSSEAFF. This chain links TRBV29-1 with TRBJ1-1; 7 positions agree with TRBD1. Germline V gene sequence: CDR1 SQVTM, CDR2 ANQGSEA. The CDR3 loop spans 12 amino acids. The V segment lost 6 bases and the J segment 6 bases; nucleotides outside the gene matches: 7. Using reference TRBV29-1 and TRBJ1-1 for the parts outside the CDR3, the full variable domain is SAVISQKPSRDICQRGTSLTIQCQVDSQVTMMFWYRQQPGQSLTLIATANQGSEATYESGFVIDKFPISRPNLTFSTLTVSNMSPEDSSIYLCSVTTGSSEAFFGQGTRLTVV.

This clonotype occurred a few times. The chain is built from TRBV7-2 and TRBJ2-1; 7 bases map to TRBD1. Germline assignment: CDR1 SGHTA and CDR2 FQGNSA. The V and J ends lost 4 bases and 7 bases, in that order; junction bases with no gene match: 7. The CDR3 totals 14 residues. DNA of the CDR3: TGTGCCAGCAGCTCCTTAGACAGGGTGAATGAGCAGTTCTTC. Its translation: CASSSLDRVNEQFF.

J is TRBJ2-7 and V is TRBV7-2; weak D call: TRBD1 (5 bases). Germline V gene data show CDR1 as SGHTA and CDR2 as FQGNSA. V lost 5 bases and J 3 bases, leaving 23 bases between the germline ends. CDR3 length: 17 residues. The CDR3 sequence is CASSQPALVGLFYEQYF. The CDR3 nucleotides read TGTGCCAGCAGCCAACCTGCTCTAGTGGGGCTCTTCTACGAGCAGTACTTC.

In this sample, this clonotype turned up many times. The rearrangement links TRBV9 to TRBJ1-3, with TRBD1 identical over 8 bases. CDR3 length: 13 residues. From germline, CDR1 is SGDLS and CDR2 YYNGEE. Unmatched junction bases numbered 5, after V lost 8 bases and J lost 4 bases. CDR3 amino acids: CASRRGLGNTIYF. The DNA of the CDR3 is TGTGCCAGTCGCAGGGGGCTCGGAAACACCATATATTTT.

V gene TRBV20-1 combines with J gene TRBJ2-6, with D unresolved. With 0 bases removed from V and 4 bases from J, the gap between germline ends came to 1 base. The CDR3 is made up of 12 amino acids. The germline V gene encodes CDR1 DFQATT and CDR2 SNEGSKA (reference sequence). The CDR3 loop reads CSAREGANVLTF. The CDR3 region has the DNA TGCAGTGCTAGAGAAGGGGCCAACGTCCTGACTTTC.

This clonotype has only a few counts. The rearrangement uses TRBV10-3 and TRBJ1-3; maybe TRBD1 (6 bases). Trimming stripped 11 bases from V and 0 bases from J, with 17 bases between. CDR3 length: 15 residues. Looked up from germline, CDR1 is ENHRY and CDR2 is SYGVKD. This CDR3 is CAPSRQGCSGNTIYF. In DNA form, the CDR3 reads TGTGCCCCTTCACGGCAGGGGTGCTCTGGAAACACCATATATTTT.

On this clonotype itself: The junction differs from germline at one of its ends, possibly a read error. The CDR3 nucleotides are TGTGCCAGCAGCCGGGACTCTCAGAACACTGAAGCTTTC. Translated: CASSRDSQNTEAF. V gene TRBV9 combines with J gene TRBJ2-6; D possibly corresponds to TRBD2 (6 bases). The germline V gene has CDR1 SGDLS and CDR2 YYNGEE. The CDR3 runs to 13 residues.

This clonotype appeared once. The V call is TRBV10-3, the J call TRBJ2-6, with 9 bases identical to TRBD1. There are 16 residues in the CDR3. J lost 1 base, V lost 7 bases, and 5 bases had no gene match. Germline V gene sequence: CDR1 ENHRY, CDR2 SYGVKD. The CDR3 region has the DNA TGTGCCATCAAGACAGGGGGAAGGTCTGGGGCCAACGTCCTGACTTTC. Residues: CAIKTGGRSGANVLTF.

This clonotype has just a few counts. J is TRBJ2-3 and V is TRBV10-3; D perhaps matches TRBD1 (6 bases). The CDR3 length is 12 residues. V lost 10 bases and J lost 8, with 16 bases in between. Germline CDR1 reads ENHRY; CDR2 reads SYGVKD. The CDR3 protein is CATSGAQGTQYF. The CDR3 DNA is TGTGCCACCTCAGGGGCGCAGGGTACGCAGTATTTT.

The chain uses TRBV10-3 and TRBJ1-1, with 10 bases that match TRBD1. Germline CDR1 reads ENHRY; CDR2 reads SYGVKD. The V segment lost 10 bases and the J segment 1 base; nucleotides outside the gene matches: 6. This CDR3 comprises 14 residues. The CDR3 sequence is CASRRDRGNTEAFF. The CDR3 region has the DNA TGTGCCAGCAGGCGGGACAGGGGGAACACTGAAGCTTTCTTT.

This rearrangement joins TRBV7-9 to TRBJ2-7; TRBD2 agrees at 9 bases. The CDR3 consists of 15 residues. The V and J ends lost 6 bases and 6 bases, in that order; junction bases with no gene match: 12. The germline CDR1 and CDR2 sequences are SEHNR and FQNEAQ (reference sequence). The chain's CDR3 is CASSYGGLAGREQYF. The CDR3, as DNA: TGTGCCAGCAGTTACGGGGGGCTAGCGGGACGCGAGCAGTACTTC.

The chain combines TRBV5-1 with TRBJ2-7; D unresolved. Between the trimmed V and J ends, which lost 2 bases and 3 bases, there was a span of 6 bases. Germline values: CDR1 SGHRS, CDR2 YFSETQ. The CDR3 runs to 12 residues. This CDR3 is CASSLRDYEQYF. The CDR3 region has the DNA TGCGCCAGCAGCTTACGCGACTACGAGCAGTACTTC.

The gene calls are TRBV20-1 and TRBJ2-1; TRBD2 aligns across 10 bases. The CDR3 loop spans 13 amino acids. Germline V gene lookup returns CDR1 DFQATT and CDR2 SNEGSKA (reference sequence). The CDR3 DNA reads TGCCTAACTAGCGGGGTTCCCTACAATGAGCAGTTCTTC. Its protein is CLTSGVPYNEQFF.

This clonotype was observed a handful of times. This chain uses TRBV2 with TRBJ2-7, with TRBD1 as a possible D gene (6 bases). This CDR3 spans 13 amino acids. Between the trimmed V and J ends, which lost 7 bases and 4 bases, there was a span of 14 bases. Germline V gene sequence: CDR1 SNHLY, CDR2 FYNNEI. This chain's CDR3 is CASTLDRSYEQYF. CDR3 coding DNA: TGTGCCAGCACCCTCGACAGGTCTTACGAGCAGTACTTC.